A single sample gave rise to the 14 T cell receptor beta chains below, sequenced in a study of blood T cells in healthy people across ages. Using a J-beta primer mix together with a sample-barcoded 5' primer, a second PCR was run for about 6 to 11 cycles. TCRdb reprocessed the 5' RACE reads with MiXCR, giving one entry per CDR3 protein. The sample consists of over 1,300,000 distinct CDR3 sequences, almost 60% of them appearing once. The specimen was blood. These receptors were obtained from a man in his late teens or twenties in good health.

The chain links TRBV20-1 to TRBJ2-1; no clear D. V lost 3 bases to trimming and J lost 5 bases, with 11 bases between them. Germline V gene lookup returns CDR1 DFQATT and CDR2 SNEGSKA (reference sequence). This CDR3 spans 13 amino acids. This CDR3 reads CSARDLSHNEQFF. CDR3 coding DNA: TGCAGTGCTAGGGACCTGTCCCACAATGAGCAGTTCTTC.

The chain links TRBV9 to TRBJ2-7, with 7 bases that match TRBD2. The germline V gene encodes CDR1 SGDLS and CDR2 YYNGEE. This CDR3 spans 16 amino acids. Losses at the gene ends were 0 bases for V and 3 bases for J; bases not matched to a gene: 9. The CDR3 protein is CASSVEGGSGFYEQYF. The CDR3 DNA is TGTGCCAGCAGCGTAGAGGGAGGGTCGGGCTTCTACGAGCAGTACTTC.

The J gene is TRBJ2-7, the V gene TRBV9, with TRBD2 matching over 12 bases. CDR1 is SGDLS and CDR2 is YYNGEE in the germline V gene. V lost 0 bases, J lost 7 bases, and 5 bases stayed unmatched. The CDR3 spans 15 residues. CDR3 DNA: TGTGCCAGCAGCGTAGCTAGCGGGAGGGCCGGGGAGCAGTACTTC. Translation gives CASSVASGRAGEQYF.

The V call is TRBV7-2, the J call TRBJ2-5; 9 bases fit TRBD2. The CDR3 contains 17 residues. With 2 bases clipped from V and 1 base from J, the junction kept 8 bases outside the gene matches. CDR1 is SGHTA, CDR2 FQGNSA, per germline. CDR3 bases: TGTGCCAGCAGCTTAAGTTTAGCGGGAGCAATCCAAGAGACCCAGTACTTC. Translation gives CASSLSLAGAIQETQYF.

V gene TRBV7-9 combines with J gene TRBJ2-3, with TRBD1 matching over 8 bases. The CDR3 spans 16 residues. V lost 2 bases, J lost 4 bases, and 8 bases stayed unmatched. Looked up from germline, CDR1 is SEHNR and CDR2 is FQNEAQ (reference sequence). This CDR3 is CASSLKGQGASDTQYF. The CDR3 DNA follows: TGTGCCAGCAGCTTAAAAGGGCAGGGGGCCTCAGATACGCAGTATTTT.

This chain uses TRBV6-2 or TRBV6-3 with TRBJ2-7, with D tentatively TRBD1 or TRBD2 (5 bases each). The germline gives CDR1 MNHEY, CDR2 SVGEGT. This CDR3 is built from 14 residues. Trimming removed 7 bases from V and 2 bases from J, with 15 bases in between. CDR3 DNA: TGTGCCAGCACCAGGGACGCGTACGCCTACGAGCAGTACTTC. It codes for CASTRDAYAYEQYF.

The chain joins TRBV10-3 to TRBJ2-7, with D perhaps matching TRBD1 or TRBD2 (5 bases each). The CDR3 extends over 14 amino acids. Trimming stripped 0 bases from V and 7 bases from J, with 13 bases between. Germline V CDR1 and CDR2: ENHRY, SYGVKD. This CDR3 is CAISESGVSNEQYF. DNA for the CDR3: TGTGCCATCAGTGAGTCGGGGGTAAGCAATGAGCAGTACTTC.

This clonotype was seen more than once but under ten times. The genes are TRBV29-1 and TRBJ2-7, with 7 bases identical to TRBD1. Looked up from germline, CDR1 is SQVTM and CDR2 is ANQGSEA. The CDR3 spans 14 residues. V was clipped by 0 bases and J by 2 bases; unmatched bases: 4. CDR3 region: CSVEDRTGPYEQYF. In DNA form, the CDR3 reads TGCAGCGTTGAAGATCGGACAGGTCCCTACGAGCAGTACTTC.

Concerning this clonotype itself: The junction departs from the called germline gene at one end, perhaps through a read error. The chain has TRBV29-1 and TRBJ1-2; the D is unclear. CDR1 is SQVTM and CDR2 is ANQGSEA in the germline V gene. There are 11 residues in the CDR3. The CDR3 DNA sequence: TGCAGCGCCCGGTCGTCGATCGGCTACACCTTT. It specifies CSARSSIGYTF.

This rearrangement joins TRBV12-3 or TRBV12-4 to TRBJ2-4; D possibly matches TRBD1 or TRBD2 (5 bases each). With the DNA end fitting TRBJ2-7 better, the J assignment may be wrong. This CDR3 is 14 amino acids long. The CDR3 region is CASSYRDLTAEQYF. CDR3 nucleotides: TGTGCCAGCAGTTACCGGGACCTTACCGCCGAGCAGTACTTC.

This chain joins TRBV29-1 and TRBJ1-4, with 12 nucleotides matching TRBD1. The CDR3 is 13 residues long. The ends lost 6 bases at V and 8 bases at J; junction bases unmatched: 4. Looked up from germline, CDR1 is SQVTM and CDR2 is ANQGSEA. Here the CDR3 reads CSVGTGGLEKLFF. The CDR3 DNA is TGCAGCGTAGGGACAGGGGGCTTAGAAAAACTGTTTTTT.

This chain uses TRBV20-1 with TRBJ2-7, with 14 bases lining up with TRBD2. The ends lost 0 bases at V and 2 bases at J; junction bases unmatched: 9. Germline V gene sequence: CDR1 DFQATT, CDR2 SNEGSKA (reference sequence). The CDR3 runs to 18 residues. Here the CDR3 DNA reads TGCAGTGCTAGAGACGATGGACTAGCGGGGGGCCGCACCTACGAGCAGTACTTC. Translated, it gives CSARDDGLAGGRTYEQYF.

This clonotype has a handful of counts. The V call is TRBV28, the J call TRBJ1-2; unclear D gene. This CDR3 spans 14 amino acids. The germline V gene has CDR1 MDHEN and CDR2 SYDVKM. V dropped 8 bases and J dropped 4 bases, with 17 bases sitting between them. CDR3 sequence: CASSSTGSPYGYTF. CDR3 DNA: TGTGCCAGCTCCTCGACCGGCAGCCCCTATGGCTACACCTTC.

This clonotype was detected a few times. This rearrangement joins TRBV27 to TRBJ1-6; a possible D gene is TRBD1 (5 bases). Deletions cut 6 bases from V and 5 bases from J, with 11 bases between. The CDR3 runs 14 residues. Germline values: CDR1 MNHEY, CDR2 SMNVEV (reference sequence). CDR3: CASRGRRNNSPLHF. For the CDR3, the DNA is TGTGCCAGCAGGGGACGGAGAAATAATTCACCCCTCCACTTT.